This paragraph reports one T cell receptor beta chain. The antigen is unknown. The data were produced by immunoSEQ multiplex PCR, yet TCRdb's version contains in-frame clones alone and is incomplete. The data contain a few hundred thousand clones, roughly 97% of them singletons. Donors, healthy HIV-negative adults, lacked recent acute infections or vaccinations. This entry comes from a study of shared clonotypes between healthy human individuals. The study, taken as a whole, reports: Though the depth was large, rarefaction showed that sorted-subset sequencing was incomplete. The low donor count limited represented genetic and exposure-history diversity.

Germline lookup yields CDR1 SEHNR and CDR2 FQNEAQ (reference sequence). Trimming stripped 2 bases from V and 11 bases from J, with 9 bases between. The CDR3 is 11 amino acids. This rearrangement joins TRBV7-9 to TRBJ2-5; TRBD1 is a possible D gene (6 bases). The clonotype originates from a woman aged 25 to 39 in good health. Source material: naive CD4+ T cells sorted from blood. Subset here: CD45RA+ positively selected. CDR3 amino acids: CASSLRTEQYF. CDR3 sequence (DNA): TGTGCCAGCAGCTTAAGGACAGAGCAGTACTTC.